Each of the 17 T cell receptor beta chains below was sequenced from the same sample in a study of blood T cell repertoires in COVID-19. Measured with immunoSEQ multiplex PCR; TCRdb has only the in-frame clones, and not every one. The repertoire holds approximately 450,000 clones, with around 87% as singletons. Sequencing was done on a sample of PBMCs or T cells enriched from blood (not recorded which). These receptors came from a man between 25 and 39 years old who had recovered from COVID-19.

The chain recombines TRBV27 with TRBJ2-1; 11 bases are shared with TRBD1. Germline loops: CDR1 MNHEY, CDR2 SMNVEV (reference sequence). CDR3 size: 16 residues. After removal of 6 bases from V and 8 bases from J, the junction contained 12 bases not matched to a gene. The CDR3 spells CASSPAGTGGVYEQFF. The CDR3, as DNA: TGTGCCAGCAGCCCAGCCGGGACAGGGGGGGTCTATGAGCAGTTCTTC.

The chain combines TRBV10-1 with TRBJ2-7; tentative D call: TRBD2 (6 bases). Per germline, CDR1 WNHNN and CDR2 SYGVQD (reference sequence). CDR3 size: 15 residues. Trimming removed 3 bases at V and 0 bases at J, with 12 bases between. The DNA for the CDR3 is TGCGCCAGCAGTGACCCCGGGACTCTCTCCTACGAGCAGTACTTC. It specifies CASSDPGTLSYEQYF.

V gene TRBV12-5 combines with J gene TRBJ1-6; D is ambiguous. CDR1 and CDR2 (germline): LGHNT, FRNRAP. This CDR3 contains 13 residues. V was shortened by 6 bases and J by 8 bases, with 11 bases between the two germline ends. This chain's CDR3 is CASGNGDYSPLHF. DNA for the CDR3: TGTGCTAGTGGCAATGGAGATTATTCACCCCTCCACTTT. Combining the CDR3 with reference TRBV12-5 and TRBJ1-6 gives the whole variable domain DARVTQTPRHKVTEMGQEVTMRCQPILGHNTVFWYRQTMMQGLELLAYFRNRAPLDDSGMPKDRFSAEMPDATLATLKIQPSEPRDSAVYFCASGNGDYSPLHFGNGTRLTVT.

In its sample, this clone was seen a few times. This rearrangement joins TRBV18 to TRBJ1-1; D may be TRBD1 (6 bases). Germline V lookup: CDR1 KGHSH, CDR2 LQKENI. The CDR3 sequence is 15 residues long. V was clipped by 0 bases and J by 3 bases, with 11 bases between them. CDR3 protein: CASSPPGAGDTEAFF. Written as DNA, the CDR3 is TGTGCCAGCTCACCACCGGGCGCAGGGGACACTGAAGCTTTCTTT.

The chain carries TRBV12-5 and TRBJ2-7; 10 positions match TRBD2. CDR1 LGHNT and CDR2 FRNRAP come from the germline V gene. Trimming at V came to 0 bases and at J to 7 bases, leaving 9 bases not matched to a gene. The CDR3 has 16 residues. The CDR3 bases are TGTGCTAGTGGTTTGGTCCCCCTAGCGGGAGAGGGTGAGCAGTACTTC. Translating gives CASGLVPLAGEGEQYF.

CDR3 DNA: TGTGCCAGCCGGACAGGGGGCGGCTATGGCTACACCTTC. Protein product: CASRTGGGYGYTF. The chain couples TRBV28 to TRBJ1-2; TRBD1 matches at 11 bases. This CDR3 has 13 amino acids. Germline CDR1 reads MDHEN; CDR2 reads SYDVKM. Unmatched junction bases numbered 3, after V lost 8 bases and J lost 4 bases.

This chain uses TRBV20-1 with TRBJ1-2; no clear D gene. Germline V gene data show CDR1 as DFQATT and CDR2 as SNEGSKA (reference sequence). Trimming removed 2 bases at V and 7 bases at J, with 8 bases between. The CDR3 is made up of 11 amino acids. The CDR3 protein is CSARQARGYTF. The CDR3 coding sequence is TGCAGTGCTAGACAGGCCCGTGGCTACACCTTC.

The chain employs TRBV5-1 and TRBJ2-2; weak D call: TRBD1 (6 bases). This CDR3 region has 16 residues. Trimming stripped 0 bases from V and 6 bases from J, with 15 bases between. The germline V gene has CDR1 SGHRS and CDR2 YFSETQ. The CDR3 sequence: CASSLVEYGGSGELFF. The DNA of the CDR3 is TGCGCCAGCAGCTTGGTTGAGTATGGGGGCTCCGGGGAGCTGTTTTTT.

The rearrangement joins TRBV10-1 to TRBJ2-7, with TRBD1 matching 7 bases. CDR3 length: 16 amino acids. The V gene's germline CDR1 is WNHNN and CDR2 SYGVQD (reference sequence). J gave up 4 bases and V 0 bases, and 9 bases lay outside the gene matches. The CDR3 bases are TGCGCCAGCAGTGAGTCCTCCCGACAGGGACAATACGAGCAGTACTTC. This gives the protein CASSESSRQGQYEQYF.

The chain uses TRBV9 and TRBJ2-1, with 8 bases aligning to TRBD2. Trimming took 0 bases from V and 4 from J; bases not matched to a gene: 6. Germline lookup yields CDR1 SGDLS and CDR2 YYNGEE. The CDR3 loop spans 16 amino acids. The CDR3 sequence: CASSVAKAGAYNEQFF. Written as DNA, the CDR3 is TGTGCCAGCAGCGTAGCTAAAGCGGGAGCGTACAATGAGCAGTTCTTC.

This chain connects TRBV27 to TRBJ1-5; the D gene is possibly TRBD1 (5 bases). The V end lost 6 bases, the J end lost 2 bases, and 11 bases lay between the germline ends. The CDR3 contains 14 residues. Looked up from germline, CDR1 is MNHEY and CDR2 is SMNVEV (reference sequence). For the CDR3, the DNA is TGTGCCAGCAGCAGCGGGGCGGGCAATCAGCCCCAGCATTTT. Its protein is CASSSGAGNQPQHF.

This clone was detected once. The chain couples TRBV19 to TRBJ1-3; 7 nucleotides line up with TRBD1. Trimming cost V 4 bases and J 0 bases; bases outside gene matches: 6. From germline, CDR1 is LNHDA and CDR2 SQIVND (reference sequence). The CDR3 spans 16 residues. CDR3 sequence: CASSTLKGASGNTIYF. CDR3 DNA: TGTGCCAGTAGTACCTTAAAGGGGGCCTCTGGAAACACCATATATTTT.

The CDR3: CSVEDPYSGANVLTF. In DNA form, the CDR3 reads TGCAGCGTTGAAGACCCTTACTCTGGGGCCAACGTCCTGACTTTC. The chain couples TRBV29-1 to TRBJ2-6, with D unresolved. The CDR3 is made up of 15 amino acids. Germline CDR1 reads SQVTM; CDR2 reads ANQGSEA. Trimming removed 0 bases at V and 0 bases at J, with 6 bases between.

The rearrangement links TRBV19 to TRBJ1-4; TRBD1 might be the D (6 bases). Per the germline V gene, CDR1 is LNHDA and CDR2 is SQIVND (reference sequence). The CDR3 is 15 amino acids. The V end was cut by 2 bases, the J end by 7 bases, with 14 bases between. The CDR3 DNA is TGTGCCAGTAGTATAAACAGGGATGCGGGTGAAAAACTGTTTTTT. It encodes CASSINRDAGEKLFF.

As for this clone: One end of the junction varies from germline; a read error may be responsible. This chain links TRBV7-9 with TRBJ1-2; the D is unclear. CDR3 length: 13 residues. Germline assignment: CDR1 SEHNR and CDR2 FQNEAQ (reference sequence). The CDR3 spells CASSSQITRATSF. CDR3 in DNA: TGTGCCAGCAGCTCCCAAATCACACGGGCCACTAGCTTC.

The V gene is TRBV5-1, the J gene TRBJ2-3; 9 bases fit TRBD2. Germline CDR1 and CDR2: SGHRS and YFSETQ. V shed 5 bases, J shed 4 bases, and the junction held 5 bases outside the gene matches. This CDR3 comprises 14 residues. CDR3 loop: CASRVAGAADTQYF. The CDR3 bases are TGCGCCAGCAGGGTAGCGGGAGCGGCAGATACGCAGTATTTT.

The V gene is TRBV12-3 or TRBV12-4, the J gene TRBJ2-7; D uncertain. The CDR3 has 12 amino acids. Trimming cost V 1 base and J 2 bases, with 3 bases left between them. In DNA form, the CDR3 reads TGTGCCAGCAGTTTAGTCGCCTACGAGCAGTACTTC. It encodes CASSLVAYEQYF.